These 27 T cell receptor beta chains were all obtained from the same sample, sequenced in a study of radiation and T cells in renal cell carcinoma. The time point was: blood 2 weeks post-SBRT. Stated treatment: 15 Gy SBRT to primary tumor, nephrectomy 4 weeks later. Assay: immunoSEQ multiplex PCR; the TCRdb copy retains only in-frame clones and omits some. Of 100,000 to 150,000 clones listed, about four fifths are singletons. The specimen was blood, collected from a patient whose treatment included radiotherapy and nephrectomy. All receptors come from a man in his fifties with renal cell carcinoma.

V gene TRBV7-2 combines with J gene TRBJ1-2, with D unresolved. V shed 1 base and J shed 4 bases, with 10 bases lying between them. The germline CDR1 and CDR2 sequences are SGHTA and FQGNSA. The CDR3 runs 14 residues. CDR3 in amino acids: CASSLGFTGYGYTF. In nucleotides, the CDR3 is TGTGCCAGCAGCTTAGGCTTTACGGGCTATGGCTACACCTTC.

The J gene is TRBJ1-5, the V gene TRBV29-1; D is possibly TRBD1 (5 bases). V was pared by 4 bases and J by 2 bases, with 15 bases between. Looked up from germline, CDR1 is SQVTM and CDR2 is ANQGSEA. The CDR3 contains 15 residues. The CDR3 nucleotides are TGCAGCGTTGCTGAGGGGTTCCTCGGCAATCAGCCCCAGCATTTT. Its translation: CSVAEGFLGNQPQHF.

This clone was seen ten or more times. The chain recombines TRBV5-1 with TRBJ1-1; possible D gene TRBD1, 6 bases. V lost 2 bases and J 4 bases, leaving 9 bases between the germline ends. This CDR3 has 13 residues. The germline gives CDR1 SGHRS, CDR2 YFSETQ. The CDR3 here is CASSLGQITEAFF. CDR3 sequence (DNA): TGCGCCAGCAGCTTAGGACAGATCACTGAAGCTTTCTTT.

V gene TRBV7-2 combines with J gene TRBJ2-2; TRBD1 is a possible D gene (5 bases). From germline, CDR1 is SGHTA and CDR2 FQGNSA. There are 14 residues in the CDR3. Trimming shortened V by 2 bases and J by 4 bases, and 8 bases separated the two germline ends. The chain's CDR3 is CASSLFQGTGELFF. CDR3 bases: TGTGCCAGCAGCTTATTTCAGGGCACCGGGGAGCTGTTTTTT.

The chain joins TRBV29-1 to TRBJ1-3, with 8 bases lining up with TRBD1. V shed 7 bases and J 2 bases; nucleotides not matched to a gene: 1. Germline V lookup: CDR1 SQVTM, CDR2 ANQGSEA. The CDR3 consists of 12 residues. CDR3 in DNA: TGCAGCGGACAGGGGCCTGGAAACACCATATATTTT. Its translation is CSGQGPGNTIYF. The variable domain in full, completed from reference TRBV29-1 and TRBJ1-3, reads SAVISQKPSRDICQRGTSLTIQCQVDSQVTMMFWYRQQPGQSLTLIATANQGSEATYESGFVIDKFPISRPNLTFSTLTVSNMSPEDSSIYLCSGQGPGNTIYFGEGSWLTVV.

Written as DNA, the CDR3 is TGTGCCAGCAGGTCCGGGACAGATGGCAATCAGCCCCAGCATTTT. Translated: CASRSGTDGNQPQHF. The gene calls are TRBV2 and TRBJ1-5, with 7 bases matching TRBD1. This CDR3 is 15 amino acids long. Per germline, CDR1 SNHLY and CDR2 FYNNEI. V was clipped by 6 bases and J by 2 bases; unmatched bases: 7.

CDR3 sequence: CAWRNSGGLAEQFF. The CDR3 DNA reads as TGTGCCTGGAGAAACAGCGGGGGGTTGGCTGAGCAGTTCTTC. V gene TRBV30 combines with J gene TRBJ2-1, with TRBD2 matching over 9 bases. Trimming cost V 3 bases and J 9 bases; bases outside gene matches: 9. The CDR3 loop spans 14 amino acids. Germline V CDR1 and CDR2: GTSNPN, SVGIG (reference sequence).

This clone was observed a few times. This chain links TRBV7-9 with TRBJ2-7, with unresolved D. Trimming shortened V by 1 base and J by 6 bases, and 7 bases separated the two germline ends. This CDR3 has 12 amino acids. Germline CDR1 is SEHNR and CDR2 is FQNEAQ (reference sequence). The CDR3 DNA follows: TGTGCCAGCAGCTTAGGAGTGCCCGAGCAGTACTTC. Its protein is CASSLGVPEQYF.

CDR3 residues: CASSLPGLPNTDTQYF. CDR3 DNA sequence: TGCGCCAGCAGCCTCCCGGGACTACCGAATACAGATACGCAGTATTTT. The chain couples TRBV4-1 to TRBJ2-3; 7 nucleotides align to TRBD2. Per the germline V gene, CDR1 is MGHRA and CDR2 is YSYEKL. The CDR3 has 16 residues. The J segment lost 3 bases and the V segment lost 4 bases, leaving 10 bases of the junction unmatched.

This clone was counted once. The chain recombines TRBV5-1 with TRBJ2-7; TRBD2 agrees at 7 bases. V lost 6 bases to trimming and J lost 7 bases; unmatched junction nucleotides: 4. There are 11 residues in the CDR3. CDR1 is SGHRS and CDR2 is YFSETQ in the germline V gene. CDR3 amino acids: CASKREGEQYF. The CDR3 bases are TGCGCCAGCAAGCGGGAAGGGGAGCAGTACTTC. Full variable domain (rest looked up from reference TRBV5-1 and TRBJ2-7): KAGVTQTPRYLIKTRGQQVTLSCSPISGHRSVSWYQQTPGQGLQFLFEYFSETQRNKGNFPGRFSGRQFSNSRSEMNVSTLELGDSALYLCASKREGEQYFGPGTRLTVT.

The chain links TRBV7-9 to TRBJ2-7, with 8 bases identical to TRBD1. Germline V CDR1 and CDR2: SEHNR, FQNEAQ (reference sequence). The CDR3 has 15 residues. J gave up 5 bases and V 5 bases, and 11 bases lay outside the gene matches. Written as DNA, the CDR3 is TGTGCCAGCAGCCCGGCCCGGACAGGGCGGCACGAGCAGTACTTC. It is translated as CASSPARTGRHEQYF.

The chain carries TRBV19 and TRBJ2-5; 11 bases are a match to TRBD2. The V segment lost 6 bases and the J segment 2 bases; nucleotides outside the gene matches: 8. Looked up from germline, CDR1 is LNHDA and CDR2 is SQIVND (reference sequence). The CDR3 sequence is 16 residues long. CDR3 amino acids: CASSETRLAGQETQYF. The DNA of the CDR3 is TGTGCCAGTAGCGAAACCCGACTAGCGGGACAAGAGACCCAGTACTTC.

This clone was seen only a few times. V usage is TRBV30 and J usage is TRBJ1-4; no clear D gene. V shed 1 base and J shed 8 bases, with 8 bases lying between them. The CDR3 is 12 residues long. Germline-derived CDR1 and CDR2 are GTSNPN and SVGIG (reference sequence). This chain's CDR3 is CAWSALKEKLFF. The DNA for the CDR3 is TGTGCCTGGAGTGCCCTGAAGGAAAAACTGTTTTTT.

The V gene is TRBV7-3, the J gene TRBJ2-7; D tentatively reads TRBD1 or TRBD2 (5 bases each). The ends were cut back, 1 base at V and 6 bases at J, with 7 bases in the middle. This CDR3 is built from 12 residues. Germline V gene data show CDR1 as SGHTA and CDR2 as FQGTGA. The CDR3 DNA reads TGTGCCAGCAGCTTAAGTGGGGGCGAGCAGTACTTC. Protein product: CASSLSGGEQYF.

This clone has a handful of counts. CDR3 sequence: CASSISRYASMNTEAFF. The CDR3 DNA reads as TGTGCCAGTAGTATTTCTCGGTACGCCAGCATGAACACTGAAGCTTTCTTT. The V and J genes are TRBV19 and TRBJ1-1; D remains unclear. V was cut by 3 bases and J by 0 bases, with 17 bases left in between. The CDR3 has 17 residues. Germline CDR1 LNHDA, CDR2 SQIVND (reference sequence).

The chain links TRBV7-9 to TRBJ2-2, with D tentatively TRBD2 (5 bases). CDR1 SEHNR and CDR2 FQNEAQ come from the germline V gene (reference sequence). The CDR3 covers 14 residues. Trimming removed 8 bases from V and 1 base from J, with 11 bases in between. The CDR3, as DNA: TGTGCCAGCCGGCTAGCCCAGAACACCGGGGAGCTGTTTTTT. Translation gives CASRLAQNTGELFF.

The chain carries TRBV5-4 and TRBJ2-3; TRBD2 matches 8 bases. J gave up 2 bases and V 2 bases, and 4 bases lay outside the gene matches. This CDR3 spans 15 amino acids. CDR1 SGHNT and CDR2 YYREEE come from the germline V gene (reference sequence). The CDR3 loop is CASSFSGIYTDTQYF. DNA for the CDR3: TGTGCCAGCAGCTTTAGCGGGATCTACACAGATACGCAGTATTTT. The complete variable domain, with remaining parts taken from reference TRBV5-4 and TRBJ2-3, reads ETGVTQSPTHLIKTRGQQVTLRCSSQSGHNTVSWYQQALGQGPQFIFQYYREEENGRGNFPPRFSGLQFPNYSSELNVNALELDDSALYLCASSFSGIYTDTQYFGPGTRLTVL.

V is TRBV7-2 and J is TRBJ2-1; D not certain. V dropped 1 base and J dropped 5 bases, with 9 bases sitting between them. This CDR3 has 14 residues. The germline V gene encodes CDR1 SGHTA and CDR2 FQGNSA. Here the CDR3 reads CASSLEARNNEQFF. For the CDR3, the DNA is TGTGCCAGCAGCTTAGAGGCCCGAAACAATGAGCAGTTCTTC.

This chain uses TRBV5-1 with TRBJ1-2, with D possibly matching TRBD1 (5 bases). The CDR3 is made up of 15 amino acids. CDR1 and CDR2 (germline): SGHRS, YFSETQ. V dropped 4 bases and J dropped 10 bases, with 23 bases sitting between them. The CDR3, as DNA: TGCGCCAGCAGCCCCCGGTGGCGGGACCCAGCGATCTACACCTTC. Residues: CASSPRWRDPAIYTF.

V is TRBV27 and J is TRBJ1-2; D gene unclear. V was pared by 5 bases and J by 5 bases, with 15 bases between. The CDR3 is made up of 14 amino acids. Germline CDR1 is MNHEY and CDR2 is SMNVEV (reference sequence). CDR3 residues: CASSHGGMPYGYTF. The CDR3, as DNA: TGTGCCAGCAGTCACGGCGGTATGCCTTATGGCTACACCTTC.

V is TRBV6-5 and J is TRBJ2-1; weak D call: TRBD1 (5 bases). This CDR3 spans 15 amino acids. The V and J ends lost 4 bases and 0 bases respectively, with 10 bases between them. Looked up from germline, CDR1 is MNHEY and CDR2 is SVGAGI. The chain's CDR3 is CASSSTASSYNEQFF. The CDR3 coding sequence is TGTGCCAGCAGTTCGACAGCTAGCTCCTACAATGAGCAGTTCTTC.

V gene TRBV13 combines with J gene TRBJ2-2; D is uncertain. Germline-derived CDR1 and CDR2 are PRHDT and FYEKMQ (reference sequence). V lost 2 bases, J lost 6 bases, and 13 bases lay in between. The CDR3 contains 15 residues. CDR3 amino acids: CASSLSHPPAGELFF. CDR3 DNA: TGTGCCAGCAGCTTATCTCATCCGCCGGCCGGGGAGCTGTTTTTT.

The chain joins TRBV10-3 to TRBJ1-2; 7 bases are shared with TRBD1. Trimming removed 5 bases from V and 3 bases from J; junction bases left unmatched: 6. The germline V gene encodes CDR1 ENHRY and CDR2 SYGVKD. This CDR3 is 14 amino acids long. The DNA of the CDR3 is TGTGCCATCAGTCAGGGGGACCTTTACTATGGCTACACCTTC. Amino acids: CAISQGDLYYGYTF.

The rearrangement joins TRBV5-4 to TRBJ1-1; TRBD1 matches 7 bases. Germline trimming cut 6 bases from V and 0 bases from J; bases unmatched to any gene: 8. The CDR3 totals 15 residues. Germline CDR1 is SGHNT and CDR2 is YYREEE (reference sequence). DNA for the CDR3: TGTGCCAGCACCCTACAGGGGCTCATGAACACTGAAGCTTTCTTT. Translation gives CASTLQGLMNTEAFF.

A note on this clone: Germline and junction disagree at one end, which may indicate a read error. The chain links TRBV6-1 to TRBJ1-2; a weak D match, TRBD1 (6 bases). The CDR3 runs to 15 residues. From germline, CDR1 is MNHNS and CDR2 SASEGT. Here the CDR3 reads CASREATGANYGYTF. CDR3 coding DNA: TGTGCCAGCAGGGAAGCGACAGGCGCTAACTATGGCTACACCTTC.

This clone was seen a single time. The chain recombines TRBV28 with TRBJ1-2, with D tentatively TRBD1 (5 bases). Germline CDR1 MDHEN, CDR2 SYDVKM. The CDR3 is 13 residues long. Trimming left V 4 bases short and J 6 bases short, with 12 bases between. The CDR3 loop reads CASSSSQGDGYTF. DNA of the CDR3: TGTGCCAGCAGTTCCTCCCAGGGTGATGGCTACACCTTC.

This chain connects TRBV7-9 to TRBJ1-1; 7 nucleotides agree with TRBD1. This CDR3 is built from 16 residues. The V segment lost 5 bases and the J segment 7 bases; nucleotides outside the gene matches: 16. Per the germline V gene, CDR1 is SEHNR and CDR2 is FQNEAQ (reference sequence). CDR3 coding DNA: TGTGCCAGCAGCCCTCCCGGGACAGCGGCTGGGAGTGAAGCTTTCTTT. Its protein product is CASSPPGTAAGSEAFF.